The 25 T cell receptor beta chains in this list originate from one sample, sequenced in a study of blood T cell repertoires in COVID-19. Clones were read by immunoSEQ multiplex PCR, and TCRdb kept only the in-frame ones, dropping some. Among more than 85,000 clones listed, 70% to 85% were seen once. Sequencing used peripheral blood. These receptors originate from a human donor in a cohort sampled during active COVID-19.

J is TRBJ1-1 and V is TRBV27; D is ambiguous. Germline V gene lookup returns CDR1 MNHEY and CDR2 SMNVEV (reference sequence). CDR3 size: 13 residues. Trimming removed 5 bases at V and 6 bases at J, with 13 bases between. Here the CDR3 reads CASSPRHSPEAFF. The DNA for the CDR3 is TGTGCCAGCAGTCCTCGACACAGTCCTGAAGCTTTCTTT.

This clone was recorded once. The rearrangement links TRBV9 to TRBJ2-2; 7 bases align to TRBD2. V lost 0 bases to trimming and J lost 6 bases; unmatched junction nucleotides: 8. The CDR3 is made up of 16 amino acids. The germline gives CDR1 SGDLS, CDR2 YYNGEE. CDR3: CASSVVAGDLAGELFF. CDR3 in DNA: TGTGCCAGCAGCGTAGTTGCGGGAGACTTGGCCGGGGAGCTGTTTTTT. The variable domain in full, with the rest retrieved from reference TRBV9 and TRBJ2-2, is DSGVTQTPKHLITATGQRVTLRCSPRSGDLSVYWYQQSLDQGLQFLIQYYNGEERAKGNILERFSAQQFPDLHSELNLSSLELGDSALYFCASSVVAGDLAGELFFGEGSRLTVL.

As regards this clone: Mismatch with germline at one junction end may stem from a read error. The chain uses TRBV28 and TRBJ2-1, with D perhaps TRBD1 (5 bases). Germline-derived CDR1 and CDR2 are MDHEN and SYDVKM. The CDR3 has 16 amino acids. The CDR3 nucleotides read TGTGCCAGCAGTCCCCCCCGACAGCCCTCCTCCAATGAGCAGTTCTTC. It encodes CASSPPRQPSSNEQFF.

The chain combines TRBV6-5 with TRBJ2-1; TRBD1 might be the D (6 bases). There are 16 residues in the CDR3. The germline V gene has CDR1 MNHEY and CDR2 SVGAGI. With 1 base removed from V and 1 base from J, the gap between germline ends came to 11 bases. The CDR3 bases are TGTGCCAGCAGTTACTTCCGAGACAGGTCCTACAATGAGCAGTTCTTC. Its translation is CASSYFRDRSYNEQFF.

This clone has a single count. This chain links TRBV5-4 with TRBJ1-1; D is ambiguous. This CDR3 contains 15 residues. Germline CDR1 reads SGHNT; CDR2 reads YYREEE (reference sequence). V was cut by 3 bases and J by 6 bases, with 18 bases left in between. In nucleotides, the CDR3 is TGTGCCAGCAGCTCTTCTCTTGGGGAGTGGGCTGAAGCTTTCTTT. Translating gives CASSSSLGEWAEAFF.

The chain carries TRBV9 and TRBJ2-6; 7 bases line up with TRBD1. J was trimmed by 8 bases and V by 3 bases; bases with no gene match: 11. The CDR3 sequence is 16 residues long. The V gene's germline CDR1 is SGDLS and CDR2 YYNGEE. This chain's CDR3 is CASSAPRTGRTNVLTF. CDR3 DNA sequence: TGTGCCAGCAGCGCCCCCCGGACAGGAAGGACCAACGTCCTGACTTTC.

The chain recombines TRBV29-1 with TRBJ1-3, with 10 bases lining up with TRBD1. After removal of 6 bases from V and 3 bases from J, the junction contained 5 bases not matched to a gene. The CDR3 covers 14 residues. Germline V gene lookup returns CDR1 SQVTM and CDR2 ANQGSEA. CDR3 amino acids: CSVRQGASGNTIYF. CDR3 nucleotides: TGCAGCGTCCGACAGGGGGCAAGTGGAAACACCATATATTTT.

V is TRBV9 and J is TRBJ1-5; TRBD1 is a possible D gene (6 bases). This CDR3 has 14 residues. Germline CDR1 SGDLS, CDR2 YYNGEE. V lost 0 bases to trimming and J lost 9 bases, with 13 bases between them. The CDR3 spells CASSVGEGDRPQHF. As DNA, the CDR3 is TGTGCCAGCAGCGTAGGGGAGGGGGACCGGCCCCAGCATTTT.

The chain combines TRBV19 with TRBJ1-5; TRBD1 is a possible D gene (5 bases). The CDR3 extends over 14 amino acids. Trimming stripped 5 bases from V and 4 bases from J, with 12 bases between. The V gene's germline CDR1 is LNHDA and CDR2 SQIVND (reference sequence). CDR3 nucleotide sequence: TGTGCCAGTAGTCGACAGACAGTAAATCAGCCCCAGCATTTT. Translated, it gives CASSRQTVNQPQHF.

The J gene is TRBJ2-5, the V gene TRBV13; 10 positions match TRBD1. With V trimmed by 8 bases and J by 6 bases, 15 bases remained unmatched. In germline, CDR1 is PRHDT, CDR2 FYEKMQ (reference sequence). This CDR3 comprises 16 residues. CDR3 sequence reads: CASGSADRGRGKTQYF. CDR3 bases: TGTGCCAGCGGGAGCGCCGACAGGGGGCGCGGAAAGACCCAGTACTTC.

This sequence joins TRBV2 and TRBJ1-4, with TRBD1 as a possible D gene (5 bases). Trimming took 10 bases from V and 4 from J, leaving 13 bases between them. Germline CDR1 and CDR2: SNHLY and FYNNEI. The CDR3 has 13 residues. As DNA, the CDR3 is TGTGCCACCAAGGGACTCTTTAATGAAAAACTGTTTTTT. It is translated as CATKGLFNEKLFF.

The table lists this clone with a few counts. V gene TRBV7-3 combines with J gene TRBJ1-5, with 9 bases matching TRBD1. Germline lookup yields CDR1 SGHTA and CDR2 FQGTGA. The trim removed 1 base at V and 5 bases at J, leaving 9 bases unmatched. This CDR3 contains 17 residues. CDR3 sequence (DNA): TGTGCCAGCAGCTTAAAGGGGGGACAGGGTCCTTATCAGCCCCAGCATTTT. Translated: CASSLKGGQGPYQPQHF.

The V gene is TRBV6-5, the J gene TRBJ1-1; D is perhaps TRBD1 (6 bases). The CDR3 runs 15 residues. The V and J ends lost 0 bases and 1 base respectively, with 9 bases between them. The V gene's germline CDR1 is MNHEY and CDR2 SVGAGI. The CDR3: CASSYSGRGNTEAFF. The CDR3 DNA follows: TGTGCCAGCAGTTACTCGGGCAGGGGGAACACTGAAGCTTTCTTT.

The chain carries TRBV7-8 and TRBJ2-2; 7 positions match TRBD2. The CDR3 consists of 15 residues. The germline V gene encodes CDR1 SGHVS and CDR2 FQNEAQ. The ends lost 1 base at V and 5 bases at J; junction bases unmatched: 4. The CDR3 here is CASSLGIGRTGELFF. The DNA for the CDR3 is TGTGCCAGCAGCTTAGGCATCGGGAGGACCGGGGAGCTGTTTTTT.

The rearrangement uses TRBV30 and TRBJ1-1, with D uncertain. V shed 2 bases and J shed 8 bases, with 9 bases lying between them. The CDR3 extends over 11 amino acids. Germline CDR1 is GTSNPN and CDR2 is SVGIG (reference sequence). The CDR3 nucleotides read TGTGCCTGGAGTAGAGGGCCGGAAGCTTTCTTT. This gives the protein CAWSRGPEAFF.

This sequence joins TRBV4-2 and TRBJ1-1; perhaps TRBD1 as D (6 bases). V lost 0 bases and J 1 base, leaving 12 bases between the germline ends. Germline V lookup: CDR1 LGHNA, CDR2 YNFKEQ. The CDR3 is made up of 16 amino acids. CDR3 residues: CASSQDFRGGNTEAFF. The CDR3, as DNA: TGTGCCAGCAGCCAAGATTTTAGGGGGGGGAACACTGAAGCTTTCTTT.

The chain combines TRBV19 with TRBJ2-5; 8 bases agree with TRBD2. Germline loops: CDR1 LNHDA, CDR2 SQIVND (reference sequence). J was trimmed by 0 bases and V by 3 bases; bases with no gene match: 6. The CDR3 length is 16 residues. The CDR3 region is CASSIGAGGNQETQYF. The CDR3 region has the DNA TGTGCCAGTAGTATTGGGGCGGGGGGTAACCAAGAGACCCAGTACTTC.

This chain joins TRBV7-3 and TRBJ1-1, with D possibly being TRBD1 (6 bases). Trimming took off 5 bases at V and 4 bases at J, with 11 bases between the two ends. The CDR3 extends over 13 amino acids. CDR1 is SGHTA and CDR2 is FQGTGA in the germline V gene. CDR3 sequence: CASSRNRATEAFF. The CDR3 coding sequence is TGTGCCAGCAGCAGAAACAGGGCCACTGAAGCTTTCTTT.

V and J are TRBV27 and TRBJ2-7; unclear D gene. The length of the CDR3 is 15 residues. V lost 3 bases to trimming and J lost 6 bases, with 18 bases between them. Looked up from germline, CDR1 is MNHEY and CDR2 is SMNVEV (reference sequence). The CDR3 here is CASSLSNRVPLEQYF. The CDR3 nucleotides are TGTGCCAGCAGTTTGTCGAACAGAGTTCCCCTCGAGCAGTACTTC.

The V call is TRBV11-2, the J call TRBJ2-3; D gene unclear. Looked up from germline, CDR1 is SGHAT and CDR2 is FQNNGV. CDR3 size: 14 residues. Trimming took off 1 base at V and 0 bases at J, with 5 bases between the two ends. The CDR3 DNA sequence: TGTGCCAGCAGCTTAGGAACTAGCACAGATACGCAGTATTTT. It specifies CASSLGTSTDTQYF.

J is TRBJ2-1 and V is TRBV5-1; D ambiguous. This CDR3 has 15 amino acids. The V end lost 6 bases, the J end lost 4 bases, and 17 bases lay between the germline ends. Germline CDR1 and CDR2: SGHRS and YFSETQ. CDR3 bases: TGCGCCAGCATCTATGAGCCTCATGAGTACAATGAGCAGTTCTTC. Its translation is CASIYEPHEYNEQFF.

This chain uses TRBV19 with TRBJ2-1; a possible D gene is TRBD2 (5 bases). In germline, CDR1 is LNHDA, CDR2 SQIVND (reference sequence). The CDR3 covers 13 residues. The ends were cut back, 6 bases at V and 5 bases at J, with 11 bases in the middle. The CDR3 region has the DNA TGTGCCAGTAGAGCGCGGGCTGACAATGAGCAGTTCTTC. The encoded protein is CASRARADNEQFF.

This clone occurred a few times. The rearrangement uses TRBV5-1 and TRBJ2-7; TRBD2 matches 8 bases. The CDR3 extends over 17 amino acids. The V gene's germline CDR1 is SGHRS and CDR2 YFSETQ. J lost 6 bases, V lost 7 bases, and 21 bases had no gene match. CDR3 DNA sequence: TGCGCCAGCCGACGGGATGGCGGGACGGGGGGGTTACGCGAGCAGTACTTC. Its protein is CASRRDGGTGGLREQYF.

The chain's CDR3 is CASSSGGGLKDTQYF. Written as DNA, the CDR3 is TGTGCCAGCAGCTCCGGGGGGGGGCTTAAAGATACGCAGTATTTT. This chain uses TRBV11-3 with TRBJ2-3; 8 bases are a match to TRBD2. Germline values: CDR1 SGHNT, CDR2 YENEEA. CDR3 size: 15 residues. The V gene end was trimmed by 4 bases and the J gene end by 5 bases; junction bases not matched to a gene: 8.

This rearrangement joins TRBV11-3 to TRBJ2-5; 9 bases align to TRBD1. After removal of 5 bases from V and 4 bases from J, the junction contained 11 bases not matched to a gene. The CDR3 length is 16 residues. Germline V CDR1 and CDR2: SGHNT, YENEEA. The CDR3: CASSARQGGTAETQYF. CDR3 nucleotides: TGTGCCAGCAGCGCACGACAGGGGGGAACGGCAGAGACCCAGTACTTC. The whole variable domain, filled in from reference TRBV11-3 and TRBJ2-5, reads EAGVVQSPRYKIIEKKQPVAFWCNPISGHNTLYWYLQNLGQGPELLIRYENEEAVDDSQLPKDRFSAERLKGVDSTLKIQPAELGDSAVYLCASSARQGGTAETQYFGPGTRLLVL.